These T cell receptor beta chains were read from a single sample in a study of cytomegalovirus exposure and HLA in healthy donors. The assay was immunoSEQ multiplex PCR, and TCRdb's table has in-frame clones only and misses some. The sample yields about 200,000 clones, 70% seen once. The sample was PBMCs. All receptors derive from a man aged 40-49 years in good health and CMV-seropositive. Both conserved end residues are part of each CDR3. The D gene is left open where the match is weak. Not every row has a clone size; where given, it reads once, few, many or a size class.

v_call: TRBV5-6
d_call: TRBD1
clone_size: few
j_call: TRBJ2-3
cdr3_aa: CASSLGGSSTDTQYF
cdr3_nt: TGTGCCAGCAGCTTAGGGGGCTCTAGCACAGATACGCAGTATTTT

v_call: TRBV2
d_call: TRBD1
clone_size: .
j_call: TRBJ2-5
cdr3_aa: CASSKTGTGGETQYF
cdr3_nt: TGTGCCAGCTCAAAAACCGGGACAGGGGGGGAGACCCAGTACTTC

v_call: TRBV7-6
d_call: TRBD1
clone_size: .
j_call: TRBJ1-2
cdr3_aa: CASSSETGEGLGYTF
cdr3_nt: TGTGCCAGCAGCTCCGAGACAGGGGAGGGCCTTGGCTACACCTTC

v_call: TRBV6-4
d_call: .
clone_size: once
j_call: TRBJ2-3
cdr3_aa: CASSDSDSEEQYF
cdr3_nt: TGTGCCAGCAGTGACTCGGACAGTGAGGAGCAGTATTTT

v_call: TRBV25-1
d_call: .
clone_size: .
j_call: TRBJ2-5
cdr3_aa: CASSEYQGRETQYF
cdr3_nt: TGTGCCAGCAGTGAATATCAGGGGCGGGAGACCCAGTACTTC

v_call: TRBV27
d_call: TRBD1
clone_size: .
j_call: TRBJ2-7
cdr3_aa: CASKVTGAPYEQYF
cdr3_nt: TGTGCCAGCAAAGTGACAGGGGCCCCCTACGAGCAGTACTTC

v_call: TRBV18
d_call: .
clone_size: .
j_call: TRBJ2-3
cdr3_aa: CASSFSDTQYF
cdr3_nt: TGTGCCAGCTCATTTTCTGATACGCAGTATTTT

v_call: TRBV6-6
d_call: .
clone_size: .
j_call: TRBJ2-7
cdr3_aa: CASSQQPYEQYF
cdr3_nt: TGTGCCAGCAGCCAACAGCCCTACGAGCAGTACTTC

v_call: TRBV27
d_call: .
clone_size: .
j_call: TRBJ2-7
cdr3_aa: CASSRIRASDEQYF
cdr3_nt: TGTGCCAGCAGTCGTATCAGGGCTTCTGACGAGCAGTACTTC

v_call: TRBV6-5
d_call: TRBD1
clone_size: .
j_call: TRBJ1-2
cdr3_aa: CASRGQGRVYGYTF
cdr3_nt: TGTGCCAGCAGGGGACAGGGGAGGGTCTATGGCTACACCTTC

v_call: TRBV5-6
d_call: .
clone_size: .
j_call: TRBJ1-3
cdr3_aa: CASSPGTGNTIYF
cdr3_nt: TGTGCCAGCAGTCCCGGGACTGGAAACACCATATATTTT

v_call: TRBV4-2
d_call: TRBD2
clone_size: .
j_call: TRBJ2-1
cdr3_aa: CASSRRGPGGRDNEQFF
cdr3_nt: TGTGCCAGCAGCCGAAGAGGCCCGGGGGGGCGGGACAATGAGCAGTTCTTC

v_call: TRBV28
d_call: .
clone_size: .
j_call: TRBJ1-5
cdr3_aa: CAILPGASNQPQHF
cdr3_nt: TGTGCCATACTCCCGGGAGCTAGCAATCAGCCCCAGCATTTT

v_call: TRBV5-6
d_call: .
clone_size: few
j_call: TRBJ1-4
cdr3_aa: CASTEGATNEKLFF
cdr3_nt: TGTGCCAGCACCGAGGGAGCAACTAATGAAAAACTGTTTTTT

v_call: TRBV9
d_call: TRBD2
clone_size: .
j_call: TRBJ2-4
cdr3_aa: CASSSGGGLAKNIQYF
cdr3_nt: TGTGCCAGCAGTAGCGGGGGGGGACTAGCCAAAAACATTCAGTACTTC

v_call: TRBV10-3
d_call: .
clone_size: .
j_call: TRBJ1-5
cdr3_aa: CAISETANSNQPQHF
cdr3_nt: TGTGCCATCAGTGAAACTGCCAATAGCAATCAGCCCCAGCATTTT

v_call: TRBV10-3
d_call: .
clone_size: once
j_call: TRBJ1-3
cdr3_aa: CAISERQEGPSGNTIYF
cdr3_nt: TGTGCCATCAGTGAAAGGCAAGAGGGCCCCTCTGGAAACACCATATATTTT

v_call: TRBV6-1
d_call: .
clone_size: few
j_call: TRBJ1-5
cdr3_aa: CASSIGGNQPQHF
cdr3_nt: TGTGCCAGCAGTATAGGGGGCAATCAGCCCCAGCATTTT

v_call: TRBV7-2
d_call: .
clone_size: .
j_call: TRBJ2-7
cdr3_aa: CASSFLYEQYF
cdr3_nt: TGTGCCAGCAGCTTCCTCTACGAGCAGTACTTC